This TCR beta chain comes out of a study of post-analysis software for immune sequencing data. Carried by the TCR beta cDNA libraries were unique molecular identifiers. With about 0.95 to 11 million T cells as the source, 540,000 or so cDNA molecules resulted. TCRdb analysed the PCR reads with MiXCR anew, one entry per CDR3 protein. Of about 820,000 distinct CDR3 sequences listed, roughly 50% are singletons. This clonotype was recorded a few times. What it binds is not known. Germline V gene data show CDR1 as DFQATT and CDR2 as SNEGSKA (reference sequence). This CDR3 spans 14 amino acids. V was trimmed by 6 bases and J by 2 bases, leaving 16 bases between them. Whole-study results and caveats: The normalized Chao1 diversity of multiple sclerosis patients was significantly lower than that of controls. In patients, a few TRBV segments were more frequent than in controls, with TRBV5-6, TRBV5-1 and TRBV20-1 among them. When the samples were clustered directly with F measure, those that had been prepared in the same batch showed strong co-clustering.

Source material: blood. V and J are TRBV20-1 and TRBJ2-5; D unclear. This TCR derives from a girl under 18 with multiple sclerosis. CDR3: CSAPDLKQQETQYF. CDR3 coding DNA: TGCAGTGCCCCCGACCTAAAGCAACAAGAGACCCAGTACTTC.